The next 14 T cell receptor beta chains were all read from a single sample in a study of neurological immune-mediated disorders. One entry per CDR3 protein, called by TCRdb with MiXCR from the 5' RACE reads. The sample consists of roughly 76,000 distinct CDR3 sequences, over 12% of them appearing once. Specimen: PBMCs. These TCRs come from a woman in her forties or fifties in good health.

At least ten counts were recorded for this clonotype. DNA for the CDR3: TGCGCCAGCAGCCGCCAGGAAGGGGACGATGAGCAGTTCTTC. Protein: CASSRQEGDDEQFF. The V gene is TRBV5-1, the J gene TRBJ2-1; D may correspond to TRBD1 or TRBD2 (5 bases each). Germline CDR1 SGHRS, CDR2 YFSETQ. V gave up 4 bases and J gave up 8 bases, with 16 bases separating them. The CDR3 spans 14 residues. Variable domain in full (rest from reference TRBV5-1 and TRBJ2-1): KAGVTQTPRYLIKTRGQQVTLSCSPISGHRSVSWYQQTPGQGLQFLFEYFSETQRNKGNFPGRFSGRQFSNSRSEMNVSTLELGDSALYLCASSRQEGDDEQFFGPGTRLTVL.

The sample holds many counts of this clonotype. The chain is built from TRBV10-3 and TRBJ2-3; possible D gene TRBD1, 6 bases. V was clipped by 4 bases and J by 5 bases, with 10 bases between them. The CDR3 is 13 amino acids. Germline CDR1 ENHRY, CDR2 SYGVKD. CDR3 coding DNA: TGTGCCATCAGTGGACAGGCGGAAGATACGCAGTATTTT. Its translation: CAISGQAEDTQYF.

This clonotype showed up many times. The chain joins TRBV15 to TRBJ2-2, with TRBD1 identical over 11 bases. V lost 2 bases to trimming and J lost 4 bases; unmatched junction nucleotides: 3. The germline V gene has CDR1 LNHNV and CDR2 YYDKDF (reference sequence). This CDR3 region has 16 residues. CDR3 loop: CATSRTGTGGTGELFF. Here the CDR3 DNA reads TGTGCCACCAGCAGAACCGGGACAGGGGGCACCGGGGAGCTGTTTTTT.

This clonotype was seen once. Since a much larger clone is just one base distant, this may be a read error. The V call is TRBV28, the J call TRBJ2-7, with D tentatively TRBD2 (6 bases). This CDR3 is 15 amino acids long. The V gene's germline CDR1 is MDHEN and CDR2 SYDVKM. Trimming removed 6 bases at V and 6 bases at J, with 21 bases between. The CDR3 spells CASRGSWRAPGEQYF. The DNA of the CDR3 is TGTGCCAGCAGGGGTAGCTGGAGGGCCCCGGGCGAGCAGTACTTC.

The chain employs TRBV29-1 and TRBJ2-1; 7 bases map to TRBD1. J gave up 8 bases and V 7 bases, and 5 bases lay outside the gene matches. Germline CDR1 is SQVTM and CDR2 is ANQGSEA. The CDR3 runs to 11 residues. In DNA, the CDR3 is TGCAGCGCCAGACAGGGTGATGAGCAGTTCTTC. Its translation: CSARQGDEQFF.

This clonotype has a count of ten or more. CDR3 sequence: CSARDLGRVLDTDTQYF. Here the CDR3 DNA reads TGCAGTGCTAGAGACCTAGGTCGGGTCCTTGACACAGATACGCAGTATTTT. The chain couples TRBV20-1 to TRBJ2-3; D remains unclear. Germline CDR1 and CDR2: DFQATT and SNEGSKA (reference sequence). CDR3 length: 17 amino acids. Trimming took off 0 bases at V and 2 bases at J, with 18 bases between the two ends.

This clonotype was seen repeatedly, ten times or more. The CDR3 reads CSARGREQFF. CDR3 DNA sequence: TGCAGTGCTAGGGGGCGGGAGCAGTTCTTC. The V call is TRBV20-1, the J call TRBJ2-1, with D possibly being TRBD1 (5 bases). V was trimmed by 3 bases and J by 10 bases, leaving 7 bases between them. The CDR3 is 10 amino acids. Germline V gene sequence: CDR1 DFQATT, CDR2 SNEGSKA (reference sequence).

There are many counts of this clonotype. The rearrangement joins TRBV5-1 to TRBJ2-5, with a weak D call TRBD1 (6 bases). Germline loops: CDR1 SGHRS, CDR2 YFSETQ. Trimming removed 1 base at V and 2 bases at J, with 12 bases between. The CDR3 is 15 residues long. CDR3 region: CASSLLGTLQETQYF. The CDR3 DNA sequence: TGCGCCAGCAGCTTGCTCGGGACATTACAAGAGACCCAGTACTTC. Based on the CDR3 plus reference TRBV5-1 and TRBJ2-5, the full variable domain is KAGVTQTPRYLIKTRGQQVTLSCSPISGHRSVSWYQQTPGQGLQFLFEYFSETQRNKGNFPGRFSGRQFSNSRSEMNVSTLELGDSALYLCASSLLGTLQETQYFGPGTRLLVL.

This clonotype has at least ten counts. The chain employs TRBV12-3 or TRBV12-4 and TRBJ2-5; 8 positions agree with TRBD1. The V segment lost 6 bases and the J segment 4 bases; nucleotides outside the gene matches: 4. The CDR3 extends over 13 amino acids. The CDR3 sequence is CASRVGQGETQYF. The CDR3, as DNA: TGTGCCAGCAGAGTCGGACAGGGAGAGACCCAGTACTTC.

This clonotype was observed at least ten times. CDR3 DNA: TGTGCCAGCAGCTTAGGAGGCTCGACTGAAGCTTTCTTT. This translates into CASSLGGSTEAFF. This chain links TRBV7-2 with TRBJ1-1, with unresolved D. V was shortened by 1 base and J by 5 bases, with 8 bases between the two germline ends. Germline CDR1 reads SGHTA; CDR2 reads FQGNSA. The CDR3 extends over 13 amino acids.

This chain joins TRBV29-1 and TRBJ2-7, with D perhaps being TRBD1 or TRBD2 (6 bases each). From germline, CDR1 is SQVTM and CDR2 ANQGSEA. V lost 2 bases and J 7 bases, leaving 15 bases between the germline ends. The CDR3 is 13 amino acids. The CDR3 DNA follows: TGCAGCGTTGAATATCCGGGGGCGAAAGAGCAGTACTTC. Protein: CSVEYPGAKEQYF.

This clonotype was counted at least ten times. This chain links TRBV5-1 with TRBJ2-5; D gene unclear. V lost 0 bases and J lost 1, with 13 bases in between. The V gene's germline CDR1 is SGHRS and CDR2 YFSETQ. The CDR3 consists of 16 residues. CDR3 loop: CASSLALDLVQETQYF. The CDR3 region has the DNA TGCGCCAGCAGCTTGGCCCTCGACTTAGTCCAAGAGACCCAGTACTTC.

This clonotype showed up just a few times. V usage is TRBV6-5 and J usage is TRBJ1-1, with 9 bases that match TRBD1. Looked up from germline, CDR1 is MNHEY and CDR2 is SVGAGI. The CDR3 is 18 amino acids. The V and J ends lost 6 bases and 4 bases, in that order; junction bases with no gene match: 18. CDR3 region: CASSPLGQGGLAGTEAFF. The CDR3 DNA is TGTGCCAGCAGCCCTTTGGGACAGGGAGGATTGGCAGGCACTGAAGCTTTCTTT.

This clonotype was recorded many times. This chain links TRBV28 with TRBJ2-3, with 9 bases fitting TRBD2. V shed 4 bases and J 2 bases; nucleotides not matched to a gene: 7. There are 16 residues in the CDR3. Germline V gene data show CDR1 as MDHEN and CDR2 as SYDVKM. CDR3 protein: CASSSSSGTNTDTQYF. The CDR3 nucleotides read TGTGCCAGCAGTTCCTCTAGCGGGACCAACACAGATACGCAGTATTTT.